The 16 T cell receptor beta chains below come from one sample, sequenced in a study of T cell responses to AZD1222 COVID-19 vaccine (dated by TCRdb to about 2021). Sample time point, as interpreted from the label and publication: baseline before first vaccination. The protocol used for the library was the immunoSEQ multiplex PCR assay. In its TCRdb copy, this immuneACCESS table keeps in-frame sequences only and misses some clones. Where compared with another copy, unresolved V genes explain less than half of these, and the others have no known cause. The sample contains approximately 130,000 clones, approximately 93% of them found a single time. The ten largest clones capture approximately 3.4% of the sample. This specimen was peripheral blood, taken on day 0 of AZD1222 vaccination. The receptors shown here come from an adult in good health.

The rearrangement uses TRBV4-1 and TRBJ1-2; D perhaps matches TRBD1 (5 bases). The CDR3 spans 17 residues. Germline-derived CDR1 and CDR2 are MGHRA and YSYEKL. Trimming left V 3 bases short and J 5 bases short, with 22 bases between. CDR3 in amino acids: CASSQTFGPTTGYGYTF. Here the CDR3 DNA reads TGCGCCAGCAGCCAGACCTTTGGCCCTACTACAGGATATGGCTACACCTTC.

The J gene is TRBJ1-5, the V gene TRBV19, with TRBD1 matching 9 bases. This CDR3 is 15 amino acids long. The germline V gene has CDR1 LNHDA and CDR2 SQIVND (reference sequence). V lost 6 bases to trimming and J lost 6 bases; unmatched junction nucleotides: 9. Written as DNA, the CDR3 is TGTGCCAGTAGACCCGGGACAGGGTTACCTCAGCCCCAGCATTTT. This codes for CASRPGTGLPQPQHF.

The chain combines TRBV30 with TRBJ1-2, with a tentative D call TRBD1 (5 bases). The germline CDR1 and CDR2 sequences are GTSNPN and SVGIG (reference sequence). The CDR3 is 13 amino acids. Trimming took 5 bases from V and 1 from J, leaving 11 bases between them. The CDR3 here is CAWGANFNYGYTF. CDR3 nucleotide sequence: TGTGCCTGGGGGGCTAACTTTAACTATGGCTACACCTTC.

The chain links TRBV28 to TRBJ1-2; TRBD1 matches 7 bases. Germline trimming cut 5 bases from V and 5 bases from J; bases unmatched to any gene: 11. The CDR3 consists of 15 residues. CDR1 and CDR2 from the germline V gene are MDHEN and SYDVKM. The CDR3 spells CASSATTGMGYGYTF. CDR3 in DNA: TGTGCCAGCAGTGCCACGACAGGGATGGGGTATGGCTACACCTTC.

This clone was detected once. The CDR3 loop reads CASTRTGGNTGELFF. The CDR3 coding sequence is TGTGCCAGCACTCGGACAGGTGGGAACACCGGGGAGCTGTTTTTT. The chain carries TRBV6-6 and TRBJ2-2; TRBD1 aligns across 7 bases. V lost 7 bases and J lost 1; bases outside the gene matches: 6. Germline loops: CDR1 MNHNY, CDR2 SVGAGI (reference sequence). The CDR3 spans 15 residues.

The chain joins TRBV6-4 to TRBJ1-1; 8 bases are shared with TRBD1. The V and J ends lost 5 bases and 4 bases, in that order; junction bases with no gene match: 3. Germline CDR1 and CDR2: MRHNA and SNTAGT. CDR3 length: 13 residues. CDR3 sequence reads: CASSQQGGTEAFF. The CDR3 DNA reads as TGTGCCAGCAGTCAACAGGGGGGCACTGAAGCTTTCTTT.

Of note for this clone: An end of the junction does not agree with germline; a read error may underlie this. The chain has TRBV28 and TRBJ2-6; D remains ambiguous. Germline V CDR1 and CDR2: MDHEN, SYDVKM. There are 15 residues in the CDR3. CDR3 region: CANSFILGGANVLTF. Written as DNA, the CDR3 is TGTGCCAACAGTTTCATTCTGGGCGGGGCCAACGTCCTGACTTTC.

The genes are TRBV2 and TRBJ2-7; D may be TRBD2 (6 bases). The CDR3 has 15 residues. Looked up from germline, CDR1 is SNHLY and CDR2 is FYNNEI. V was pared by 3 bases and J by 1 base, with 13 bases between. In DNA form, the CDR3 reads TGTGCCAGCAGTGAGGTCGGCGGGACTTCCTACGAGCAGTACTTC. It yields the protein CASSEVGGTSYEQYF.

The chain joins TRBV28 to TRBJ1-1; possible D gene TRBD1, 5 bases. Trimming removed 7 bases from V and 1 base from J, with 7 bases in between. The CDR3 runs 12 residues. Germline assignment: CDR1 MDHEN and CDR2 SYDVKM. In nucleotides, the CDR3 is TGTGCCAGCATCCAGGGGAACACTGAAGCTTTCTTT. It translates to CASIQGNTEAFF. Variable domain in full (rest from reference TRBV28 and TRBJ1-1): DVKVTQSSRYLVKRTGEKVFLECVQDMDHENMFWYRQDPGLGLRLIYFSYDVKMKEKGDIPEGYSVSREKKERFSLILESASTNQTSMYLCASIQGNTEAFFGQGTRLTVV.

The chain uses TRBV12-5 and TRBJ1-1; a possible D gene is TRBD1 (6 bases). Germline CDR1 LGHNT, CDR2 FRNRAP. The CDR3 extends over 12 amino acids. Trimming removed 4 bases at V and 6 bases at J, with 9 bases between. The CDR3 is CASGWGASEAFF. CDR3 nucleotide sequence: TGTGCTAGTGGTTGGGGGGCTTCTGAAGCTTTCTTT.

The chain recombines TRBV27 with TRBJ1-1, with D maybe TRBD1 (6 bases). V shed 5 bases and J shed 8 bases, with 15 bases lying between them. CDR3 length equals 13 residues. From germline, CDR1 is MNHEY and CDR2 SMNVEV (reference sequence). The CDR3 DNA reads as TGTGCCAGCAGTCCAACAGGGTCGAGGGAAGCTTTCTTT. Translation gives CASSPTGSREAFF.

This chain connects TRBV7-6 to TRBJ2-7; perhaps TRBD1 as D (5 bases). Germline V gene lookup returns CDR1 SGHVS and CDR2 FNYEAQ. V gave up 3 bases and J gave up 2 bases, with 14 bases separating them. The CDR3 length is 15 residues. The CDR3 protein is CASSFQGAATYEQYF. The CDR3 region has the DNA TGTGCCAGCAGCTTTCAGGGCGCCGCAACCTACGAGCAGTACTTC.

The V and J genes are TRBV7-8 and TRBJ2-5; TRBD1 is a possible D gene (6 bases). The V end lost 5 bases, the J end lost 1 base, and 17 bases lay between the germline ends. The CDR3 length is 16 residues. Germline V gene data show CDR1 as SGHVS and CDR2 as FQNEAQ. CDR3: CASSTVGTPRQETQYF. Written as DNA, the CDR3 is TGTGCCAGCAGCACCGTTGGGACACCACGCCAAGAGACCCAGTACTTC.

This CDR3 is CAWSVASTQHF. The CDR3 DNA reads TGTGCCTGGTCGGTGGCATCGACCCAGCATTTT. The rearrangement joins TRBV30 to TRBJ1-5, with unresolved D. The germline CDR1 and CDR2 sequences are GTSNPN and SVGIG (reference sequence). The CDR3 loop spans 11 amino acids. V gave up 5 bases and J gave up 11 bases, with 13 bases separating them.

The chain uses TRBV15 and TRBJ2-1, with D unclear. The germline V gene has CDR1 LNHNV and CDR2 YYDKDF (reference sequence). The CDR3 is made up of 17 amino acids. Trimming removed 0 bases at V and 4 bases at J, with 16 bases between. CDR3 bases: TGTGCCACCAGCAGAGATTATTCCCCAACTTCGTACAATGAGCAGTTCTTC. Translated, it gives CATSRDYSPTSYNEQFF.

V is TRBV11-3 and J is TRBJ2-1, with TRBD2 matching over 7 bases. The CDR3 covers 15 residues. The germline gives CDR1 SGHNT, CDR2 YENEEA. The trim removed 5 bases at V and 5 bases at J, leaving 9 bases unmatched. The CDR3 region has the DNA TGTGCCAGCAGCCCGGGGACTGGGGGGGACAATGAGCAGTTCTTC. It is translated as CASSPGTGGDNEQFF.